This T cell receptor (beta chain) was obtained from a study of blood T cells in healthy people across ages. In the study overall: The capture of about one barcoded beta molecule per two T cells was achieved by template switching.

Overall study results and limits: A greater number of naive CD4+ cells and higher diversity distinguished long-lived donors from aged donors.

In this sample, this clonotype turned up a few times. The antigen is not known. This CDR3 is built from 16 residues. Germline V gene sequence: CDR1 SGHRS, CDR2 YFSETQ. Trimming cost V 0 bases and J 2 bases, with 12 bases left between them. Primed by a sample-barcoded 5' primer and a J-beta primer mix, a second PCR proceeded for about 7 to 12 cycles. The template-switch adaptor was a 5' adaptor with 12 random nucleotides. It tagged each cDNA molecule. One entry per CDR3 protein, called by TCRdb with MiXCR from the 5' RACE reads. Of approximately 960,000 distinct CDR3 sequences listed, under 35% are singletons. Healthy Caucasian individuals from Russia aged roughly 6 to 100 served as donors. Another study also made use of these data, one on T cells of mothers and their children.

Sequencing was performed on blood. The TCR comes from a woman in her thirties or forties in good health. This rearrangement joins TRBV5-1 to TRBJ2-1; a weak D match, TRBD2 (5 bases). The CDR3 sequence is CASSLEIGRAYNEQFF. The CDR3 DNA follows: TGCGCCAGCAGCTTGGAGATCGGGCGGGCCTACAATGAGCAGTTCTTC.